A selection of T cell receptor beta chains follows, all from one sample in a study of Ad26.COV2.S vaccination and SARS-CoV-2 variants. Assay used: immunoSEQ multiplex PCR; TCRdb lists only in-frame clones, some missing. The data hold hundreds of thousands of clones, with roughly 90% observed a single time. Sequenced material: peripheral blood, taken in a trial of Ad26.COV2.S vaccine versus placebo. These receptors all come from a person aged 18-65 years who received the Ad26.COV2.S COVID-19 vaccine or a placebo. Each CDR3 is given without its conserved first and last residue. A D gene is named only where the DNA matches it firmly.

TRBD1 TRBV18 ASSPTGEVGYT
TRBD1 TRBV5-1 ASSLGTGMDTQY
TRBD1 TRBV28 ASRPTGTGREKLF
- TRBV27 ASSAFGEAGYT
- TRBV30 AWSVLRAYEQF
- TRBV5-1 ASSLAGGSPYNEQF
- TRBV10-3 AIRTPPGYEQY
- TRBV28 ASNPGPMNTEAF
- TRBV19 ASSIGAGRQETQY
TRBD2 TRBV5-4 ASSLRGSGRLNTGELF
- TRBV5-4 ASSSVLRTDTQY
TRBD2 TRBV19 ASSLGLAGVLEQF
- TRBV6-5 ASSYSVGTYNEQF
- TRBV4-3 ASSQVGRVGEKLF
TRBD1 TRBV6-1 ASSEGQGYVNEKLF
TRBD2 TRBV7-8 ASSSSTSLEQF
- TRBV28 ASSLLGGTEAF
- TRBV9 ASSEGRWVAASGGTDTQY
- TRBV9 ASSPEPYNEQF
TRBD2 TRBV27 ASSDRTSMGSEQY
- TRBV7-9 ASSLEERPAYEQY
- TRBV11-2 ASSLALWVLTSGANVLT
- TRBV5-6 ASSKQYNEQF
TRBD1 TRBV9 ASSARDSPKY
- TRBV30 AWRGYNEQF
TRBD1 TRBV5-1 ASSLGQGLHILA
- TRBV6-1 ASSRETQY
- TRBV27 ASRGGGGGYNEQF
TRBD1 TRBV27 ASSDRGLNTEAF
TRBD2 TRBV5-5 ASSLRAGNQETQY